This T cell receptor beta chain comes out of a study of human T cells and chemical hapten exposure. Unique molecular identifiers were attached to individual cDNA molecules during library preparation. Each CDR3 protein gets one entry after TCRdb re-called the RACE reads with MiXCR. The repertoire includes 130,000 or so distinct CDR3 sequences, roughly 9% of them detected once, and under 2% sits in the top ten. This CDR3 is built from 16 residues. Germline values: CDR1 LNHDA, CDR2 SQIVND (reference sequence). Trimming took off 6 bases at V and 5 bases at J, with 20 bases between the two ends. This clonotype came up a few times. As for time point: healthy volunteer bleed at 2 weeks. Unfractionated whole blood was the source of the extracted total RNA.

This sequence was found in a male donor in good health. Some clones in this sample may be carry-over from other donors' samples. The source material was whole blood. The V call is TRBV19, the J call TRBJ2-1; tentative D call: TRBD1 (6 bases). CDR3 DNA: TGTGCCAGTAGCCATGGTGGGACAAGGTCGAACAATGAGCAGTTCTTC. Its translation: CASSHGGTRSNNEQFF.